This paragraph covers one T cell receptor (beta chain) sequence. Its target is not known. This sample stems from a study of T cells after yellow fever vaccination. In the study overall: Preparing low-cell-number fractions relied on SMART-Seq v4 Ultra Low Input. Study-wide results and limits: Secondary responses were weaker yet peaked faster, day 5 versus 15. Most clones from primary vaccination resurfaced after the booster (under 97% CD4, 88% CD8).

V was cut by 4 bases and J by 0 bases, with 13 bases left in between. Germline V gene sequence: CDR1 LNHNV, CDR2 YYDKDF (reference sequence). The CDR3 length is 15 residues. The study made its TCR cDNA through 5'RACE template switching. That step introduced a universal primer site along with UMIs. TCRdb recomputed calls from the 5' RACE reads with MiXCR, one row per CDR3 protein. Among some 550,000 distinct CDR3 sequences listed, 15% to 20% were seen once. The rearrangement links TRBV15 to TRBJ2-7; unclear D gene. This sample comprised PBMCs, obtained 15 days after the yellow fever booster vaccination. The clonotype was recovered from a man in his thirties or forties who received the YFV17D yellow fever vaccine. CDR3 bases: TGTGCCACCAGCAAAGGAAAAAAGGCCTCCTACGAGCAGTACTTC. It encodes CATSKGKKASYEQYF.